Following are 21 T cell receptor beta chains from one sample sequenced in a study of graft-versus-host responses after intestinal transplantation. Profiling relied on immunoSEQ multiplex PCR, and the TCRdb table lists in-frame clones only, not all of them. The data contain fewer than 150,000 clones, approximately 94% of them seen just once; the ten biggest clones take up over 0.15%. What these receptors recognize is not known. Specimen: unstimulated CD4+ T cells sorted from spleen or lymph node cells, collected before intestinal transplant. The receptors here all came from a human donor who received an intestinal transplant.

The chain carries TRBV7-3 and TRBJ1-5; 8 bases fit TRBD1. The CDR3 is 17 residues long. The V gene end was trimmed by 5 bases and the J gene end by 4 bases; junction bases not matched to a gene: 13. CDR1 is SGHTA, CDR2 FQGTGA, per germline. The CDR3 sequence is CASSPVFRDRGNQPQHF. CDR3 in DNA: TGTGCCAGCAGCCCCGTCTTCCGAGACAGGGGAAATCAGCCCCAGCATTTT.

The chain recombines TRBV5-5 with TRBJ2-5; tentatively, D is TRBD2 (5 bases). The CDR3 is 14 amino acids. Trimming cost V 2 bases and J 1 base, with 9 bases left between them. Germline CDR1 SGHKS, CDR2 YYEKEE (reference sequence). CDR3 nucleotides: TGTGCCAGCAGCTTTTCGGGGTTCCAAGAGACCCAGTACTTC. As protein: CASSFSGFQETQYF.

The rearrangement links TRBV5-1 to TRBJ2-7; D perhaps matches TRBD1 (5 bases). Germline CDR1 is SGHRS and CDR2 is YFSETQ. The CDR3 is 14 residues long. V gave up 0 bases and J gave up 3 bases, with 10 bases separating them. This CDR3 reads CASSLDRTFYEQYF. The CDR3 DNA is TGCGCCAGCAGCTTGGACAGGACCTTCTACGAGCAGTACTTC.

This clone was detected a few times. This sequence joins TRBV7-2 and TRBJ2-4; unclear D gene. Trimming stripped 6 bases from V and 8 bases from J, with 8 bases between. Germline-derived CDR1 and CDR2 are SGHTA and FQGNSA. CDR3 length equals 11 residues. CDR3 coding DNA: TGTGCCAGCAGGGTAGGGTACATTCAGTACTTC. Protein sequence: CASRVGYIQYF.

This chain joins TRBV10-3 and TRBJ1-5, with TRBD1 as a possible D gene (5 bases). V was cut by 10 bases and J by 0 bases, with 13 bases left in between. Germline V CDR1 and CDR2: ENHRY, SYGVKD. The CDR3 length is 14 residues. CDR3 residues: CATSGEYSNQPQHF. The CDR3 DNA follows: TGTGCCACCTCGGGGGAGTATAGCAATCAGCCCCAGCATTTT.

As DNA, the CDR3 is TGTGCCAGCAGCTTAGACTCTGGGGCCAACGTCCTGACTTTC. Encoded protein: CASSLDSGANVLTF. The chain carries TRBV7-2 and TRBJ2-6; D gene unclear. Germline V gives CDR1 SGHTA, CDR2 FQGNSA. The CDR3 is made up of 14 amino acids. Between the trimmed V and J ends, which lost 1 base and 0 bases, there was a span of 1 base.

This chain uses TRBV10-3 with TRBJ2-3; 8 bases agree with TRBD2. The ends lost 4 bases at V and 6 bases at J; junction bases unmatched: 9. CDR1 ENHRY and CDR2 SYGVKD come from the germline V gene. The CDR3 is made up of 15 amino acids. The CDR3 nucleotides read TGTGCCATCAGTGCAGCGGGGGCCCCTCCGGATACGCAGTATTTT. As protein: CAISAAGAPPDTQYF.

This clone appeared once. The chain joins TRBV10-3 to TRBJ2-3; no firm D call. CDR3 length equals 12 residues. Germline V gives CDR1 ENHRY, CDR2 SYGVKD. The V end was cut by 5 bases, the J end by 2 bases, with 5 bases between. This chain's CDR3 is CAISSATDTQYF. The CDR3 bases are TGTGCCATCAGTTCCGCCACAGATACGCAGTATTTT.

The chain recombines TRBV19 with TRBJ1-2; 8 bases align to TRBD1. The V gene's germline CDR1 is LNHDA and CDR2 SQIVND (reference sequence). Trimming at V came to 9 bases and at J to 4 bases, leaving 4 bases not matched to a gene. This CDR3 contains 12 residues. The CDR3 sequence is CASSDRGYGYTF. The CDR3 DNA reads TGTGCCAGCTCAGACAGGGGCTATGGCTACACCTTC.

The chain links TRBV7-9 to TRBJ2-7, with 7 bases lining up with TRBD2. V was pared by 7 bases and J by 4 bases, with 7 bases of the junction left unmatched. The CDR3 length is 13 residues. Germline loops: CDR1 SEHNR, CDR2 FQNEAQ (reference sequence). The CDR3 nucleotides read TGTGCCAGCACTGCGCGGGGGAGGTACGAGCAGTACTTC. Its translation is CASTARGRYEQYF.

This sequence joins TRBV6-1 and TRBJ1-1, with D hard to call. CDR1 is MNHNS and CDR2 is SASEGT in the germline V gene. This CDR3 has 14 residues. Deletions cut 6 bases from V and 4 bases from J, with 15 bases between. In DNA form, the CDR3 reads TGTGCCAGCAGACAGTCTGGTGAGGGCACTGAAGCTTTCTTT. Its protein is CASRQSGEGTEAFF.

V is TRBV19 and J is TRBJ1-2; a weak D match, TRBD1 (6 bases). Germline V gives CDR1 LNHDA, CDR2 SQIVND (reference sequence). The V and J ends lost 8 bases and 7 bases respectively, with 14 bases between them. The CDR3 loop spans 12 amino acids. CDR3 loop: CASFPRGAGYTF. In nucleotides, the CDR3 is TGTGCCAGTTTTCCCAGGGGAGCTGGCTACACCTTC.

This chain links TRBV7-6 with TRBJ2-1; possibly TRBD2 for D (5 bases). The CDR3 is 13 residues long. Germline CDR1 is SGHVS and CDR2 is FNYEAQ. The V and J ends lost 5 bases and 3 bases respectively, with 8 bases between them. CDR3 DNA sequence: TGTGCCAGCAGCGCCGGGAACTACAATGAGCAGTTCTTC. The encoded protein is CASSAGNYNEQFF.

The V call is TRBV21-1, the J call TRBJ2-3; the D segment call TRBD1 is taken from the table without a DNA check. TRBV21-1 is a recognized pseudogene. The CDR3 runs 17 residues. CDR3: CASSKGFGTGQEDTQYF. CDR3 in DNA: TGTGCCAGCAGCAAAGGATTCGGGACAGGGCAGGAAGATACGCAGTATTTT.

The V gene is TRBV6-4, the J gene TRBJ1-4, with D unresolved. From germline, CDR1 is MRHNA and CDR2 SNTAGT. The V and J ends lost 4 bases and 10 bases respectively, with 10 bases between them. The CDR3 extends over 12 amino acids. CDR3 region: CASSAPGGKLFF. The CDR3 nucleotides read TGTGCCAGCAGTGCACCCGGTGGAAAACTGTTTTTT.

The CDR3 reads CASSVAGVLGGLAGELFF. The CDR3 nucleotides are TGTGCCAGCAGCGTAGCCGGAGTTTTGGGGGGGCTGGCCGGGGAGCTGTTTTTT. The chain joins TRBV9 to TRBJ2-2, with D maybe TRBD2 (7 bases). The CDR3 is 18 residues long. The germline V gene has CDR1 SGDLS and CDR2 YYNGEE. The germline V and J ends were trimmed by 0 bases and 6 bases, with 21 bases remaining between them.

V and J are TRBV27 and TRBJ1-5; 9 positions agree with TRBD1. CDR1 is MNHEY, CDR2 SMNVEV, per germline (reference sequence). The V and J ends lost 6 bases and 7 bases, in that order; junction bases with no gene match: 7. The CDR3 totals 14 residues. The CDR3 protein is CASSTDRGNQPQHF. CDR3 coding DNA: TGTGCCAGCAGCACGGACAGGGGTAACCAGCCCCAGCATTTT.

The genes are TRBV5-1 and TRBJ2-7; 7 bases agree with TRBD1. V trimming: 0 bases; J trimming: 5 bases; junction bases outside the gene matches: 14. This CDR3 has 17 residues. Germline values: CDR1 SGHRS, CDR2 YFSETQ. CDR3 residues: CASSLAGRGTTHDEQYF. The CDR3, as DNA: TGCGCCAGCAGCTTGGCGGGCAGGGGGACCACCCACGACGAGCAGTACTTC.

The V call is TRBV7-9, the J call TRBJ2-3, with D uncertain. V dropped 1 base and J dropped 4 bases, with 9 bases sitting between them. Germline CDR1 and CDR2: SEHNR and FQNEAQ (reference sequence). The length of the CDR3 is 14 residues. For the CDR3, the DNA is TGTGCCAGCAGCTTAGGAAGCTATGCAGATACGCAGTATTTT. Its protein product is CASSLGSYADTQYF.

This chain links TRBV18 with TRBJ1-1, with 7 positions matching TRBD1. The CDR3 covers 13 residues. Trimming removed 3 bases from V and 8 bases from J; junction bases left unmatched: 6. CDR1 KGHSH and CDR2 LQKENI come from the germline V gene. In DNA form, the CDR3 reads TGTGCCAGCTCACCCGACAGGGATCTAGAAGCTTTCTTT. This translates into CASSPDRDLEAFF.

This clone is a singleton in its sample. CDR3: CASSLIINSGHSPLHF. The CDR3 DNA is TGTGCCAGCAGCTTAATTATAAACAGCGGCCATTCACCCCTCCACTTT. The rearrangement uses TRBV11-2 and TRBJ1-6; unclear D gene. The V gene's germline CDR1 is SGHAT and CDR2 FQNNGV. V lost 2 bases to trimming and J lost 8 bases, with 16 bases between them. This CDR3 comprises 16 residues.